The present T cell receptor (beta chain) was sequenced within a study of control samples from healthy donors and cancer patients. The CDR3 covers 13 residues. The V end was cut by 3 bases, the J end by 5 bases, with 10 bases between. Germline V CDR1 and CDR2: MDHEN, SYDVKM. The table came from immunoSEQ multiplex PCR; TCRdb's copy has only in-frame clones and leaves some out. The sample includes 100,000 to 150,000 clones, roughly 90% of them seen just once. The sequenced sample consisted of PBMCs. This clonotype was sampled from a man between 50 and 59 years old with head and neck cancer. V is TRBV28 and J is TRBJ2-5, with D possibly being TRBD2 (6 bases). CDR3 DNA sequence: TGTGCCAGCAGTTTCCCGGGAGTTGAGACCCAGTACTTC. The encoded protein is CASSFPGVETQYF.